This T cell receptor (beta chain) is from a study of OX40 agonist ivuxolimab in advanced cancers. The data were produced by immunoSEQ multiplex PCR, yet TCRdb's version contains in-frame clones alone and is incomplete. The table records about 35,000 clones, around 93% of them present only once. Germline CDR1 is SEHNR and CDR2 is FQNEAQ (reference sequence). This CDR3 is 14 amino acids long. The sequence came from an adult with an advanced solid tumor such as melanoma, head and neck, liver or kidney cancer. The chain carries TRBV7-9 and TRBJ2-5, with D possibly matching TRBD2 (5 bases). The DNA end is more similar to TRBJ2-7, so the J call may be wrong. Sequenced material: CD4+ or CD8+ T cells sorted from blood, taken in a trial of the OX40 agonist ivuxolimab. The CDR3 spells CASSLRGSGYEQYF. The DNA of the CDR3 is TGTGCCAGCAGCTTACGAGGGAGTGGGTACGAGCAGTACTTC.